This passage covers 23 T cell receptor beta chains from one sample sequenced in a study of beta chain features in type 1 diabetes. The entirety of the isolated RNA underwent reverse transcription, so expressed TCRB transcripts were sequenced. The protocol was immunoSEQ multiplex PCR, while the TCRdb copy is restricted to in-frame clones and leaves out a portion. The sample yields some 360,000 clones, around 19% seen once. Sample: naive CD4+ T cells from blood. The source is a woman aged 18-29 years in good health.

This clone has a handful of counts. This chain connects TRBV29-1 to TRBJ1-5; 7 bases align to TRBD1. The CDR3 is 13 amino acids. The V segment lost 6 bases and the J segment 5 bases; nucleotides outside the gene matches: 7. Germline loops: CDR1 SQVTM, CDR2 ANQGSEA. CDR3 amino acids: CSVVGTEDQPQHF. The CDR3 coding sequence is TGCAGCGTAGTAGGGACAGAGGATCAGCCCCAGCATTTT.

The chain carries TRBV11-2 and TRBJ2-7; 12 bases are shared with TRBD2. The CDR3 length is 15 residues. J was trimmed by 6 bases and V by 5 bases; bases with no gene match: 8. Germline CDR1 is SGHAT and CDR2 is FQNNGV. The CDR3 protein is CASSPTSGRMFEQYF. Here the CDR3 DNA reads TGTGCCAGCAGCCCGACTAGCGGGAGAATGTTCGAGCAGTACTTC.

This clone was found a few times. The CDR3 protein is CASSETSGSTDEQFF. CDR3 in DNA: TGTGCCAGCAGTGAGACTAGCGGGAGCACGGATGAGCAGTTCTTC. This sequence joins TRBV25-1 and TRBJ2-1, with 12 bases aligning to TRBD2. Germline CDR1 is MGHDK and CDR2 is SYGVNS. The CDR3 has 15 residues. V lost 3 bases, J lost 8 bases, and 5 bases stayed unmatched. The full variable domain, rest sourced from reference TRBV25-1 and TRBJ2-1, is EADIYQTPRYLVIGTGKKITLECSQTMGHDKMYWYQQDPGMELHLIHYSYGVNSTEKGDLSSESTVSRIRTEHFPLTLESARPSHTSQYLCASSETSGSTDEQFFGPGTRLTVL.

The chain links TRBV7-6 to TRBJ2-5; weak D call: TRBD1 (6 bases). Germline CDR1 SGHVS, CDR2 FNYEAQ. V was shortened by 1 base and J by 2 bases, with 11 bases between the two germline ends. The length of the CDR3 is 15 residues. Written as DNA, the CDR3 is TGTGCCAGCAGCTTAGGCTGGGGACAACAAGAGACCCAGTACTTC. It encodes CASSLGWGQQETQYF.

This clone was seen only a few times. This chain links TRBV5-6 with TRBJ2-7, with 9 nucleotides matching TRBD2. Germline-derived CDR1 and CDR2 are SGHDT and YYEEEE. This CDR3 region has 16 residues. Trimming cost V 0 bases and J 0 bases; bases outside gene matches: 4. In nucleotides, the CDR3 is TGTGCCAGCAGCTTGGGACTAGCGGCGAGCTCCTACGAGCAGTACTTC. Protein sequence: CASSLGLAASSYEQYF.

The chain combines TRBV9 with TRBJ2-3; 9 nucleotides match TRBD1. CDR3 length: 16 residues. Germline CDR1 SGDLS, CDR2 YYNGEE. The trim removed 4 bases at V and 5 bases at J, leaving 11 bases unmatched. The CDR3 loop reads CASSQVRDREQDTQYF. The DNA of the CDR3 is TGTGCCAGCAGCCAGGTCCGGGACAGGGAACAAGATACGCAGTATTTT.

The J gene is TRBJ2-7, the V gene TRBV4-1; TRBD1 matches at 7 bases. The length of the CDR3 is 17 residues. Germline CDR1 reads MGHRA; CDR2 reads YSYEKL. V lost 2 bases, J lost 3 bases, and 13 bases stayed unmatched. Written as DNA, the CDR3 is TGCGCCAGCAGCCAACTACCCTCCGTGACAGGGAACTACGAGCAGTACTTC. This translates into CASSQLPSVTGNYEQYF.

The chain combines TRBV6-1 with TRBJ2-1; perhaps TRBD1 as D (6 bases). Germline V gene data show CDR1 as MNHNS and CDR2 as SASEGT. The CDR3 totals 13 residues. The V and J ends lost 6 bases and 9 bases respectively, with 15 bases between them. The CDR3 region is CASRSTGITEQFF. The DNA of the CDR3 is TGTGCCAGCAGATCGACAGGCATCACTGAGCAGTTCTTC.

The rearrangement joins TRBV7-9 to TRBJ2-3; possibly TRBD2 for D (6 bases). The germline V and J ends were trimmed by 6 bases and 0 bases, with 13 bases remaining between them. The CDR3 has 15 amino acids. CDR1 SEHNR and CDR2 FQNEAQ come from the germline V gene (reference sequence). This CDR3 reads CASRREFTSTDTQYF. The CDR3 bases are TGTGCCAGCAGACGGGAGTTTACTAGCACAGATACGCAGTATTTT.

V usage is TRBV6-6 and J usage is TRBJ2-5, with a tentative D call TRBD1 (6 bases). V shed 7 bases and J shed 1 base, with 10 bases lying between them. The CDR3 contains 13 residues. Germline CDR1 and CDR2: MNHNY and SVGAGI (reference sequence). The CDR3 DNA follows: TGTGCCAGCAAAGGACAGTCCCAAGAGACCCAGTACTTC. This sequence encodes CASKGQSQETQYF.

A few counts support this clone. The chain recombines TRBV4-2 with TRBJ2-3; 9 bases are a match to TRBD2. The germline V gene has CDR1 LGHNA and CDR2 YNFKEQ. The CDR3 has 14 residues. Unmatched junction bases numbered 6, after V lost 6 bases and J lost 5 bases. The DNA of the CDR3 is TGTGCCAGCAGACGGACTAGCGATCAAGATACGCAGTATTTT. Protein: CASRRTSDQDTQYF.

This clone was recorded a few times. This chain uses TRBV6-6 with TRBJ2-1; tentatively, D is TRBD1 (6 bases). CDR1 is MNHNY and CDR2 is SVGAGI in the germline V gene (reference sequence). V lost 6 bases, J lost 4 bases, and 13 bases lay in between. This CDR3 has 14 amino acids. The CDR3 DNA sequence: TGTGCCAGCAGATCGACAGGAGATTACAATGAGCAGTTCTTC. Translating it yields CASRSTGDYNEQFF.

This clone was detected only a few times. CDR3 nucleotides: TGCGCCAGCAGCTCGACAGGGCTTAGCACCGGGGAGCTGTTTTTT. Its translation is CASSSTGLSTGELFF. V is TRBV5-1 and J is TRBJ2-2; 7 bases agree with TRBD1. The CDR3 length is 15 residues. V lost 3 bases, J lost 4 bases, and 6 bases stayed unmatched. The V gene's germline CDR1 is SGHRS and CDR2 YFSETQ.

This clone was counted a few times. V and J are TRBV30 and TRBJ2-7, with 7 bases matching TRBD1. The CDR3 spans 15 residues. J lost 2 bases, V lost 2 bases, and 9 bases had no gene match. CDR1 and CDR2 from the germline V gene are GTSNPN and SVGIG (reference sequence). Here the CDR3 DNA reads TGTGCCTGGAGTCTTAAGACAGGGCGAACCTACGAGCAGTACTTC. Translated, it gives CAWSLKTGRTYEQYF.

The J gene is TRBJ1-6, the V gene TRBV14; 12 bases are a match to TRBD1. Germline V CDR1 and CDR2: SGHDN, FVKESK. V gave up 2 bases and J gave up 8 bases; unmatched junction bases: 7. This CDR3 has 17 amino acids. CDR3 DNA sequence: TGTGCCAGCAGCCAACCCCGGGGACAGGGGGCGGATTCACCCCTCCACTTT. Protein sequence: CASSQPRGQGADSPLHF. Full variable domain (rest looked up from reference TRBV14 and TRBJ1-6): EAGVTQFPSHSVIEKGQTVTLRCDPISGHDNLYWYRRVMGKEIKFLLHFVKESKQDESGMPNNRFLAERTGGTYSTLKVQPAELEDSGVYFCASSQPRGQGADSPLHFGNGTRLTVT.

The rearrangement links TRBV2 to TRBJ2-7; 10 positions agree with TRBD2. This CDR3 has 15 amino acids. Germline V gives CDR1 SNHLY, CDR2 FYNNEI. Trimming removed 2 bases from V and 3 bases from J; junction bases left unmatched: 4. Here the CDR3 reads CASSESASGSYEQYF. In DNA, the CDR3 is TGTGCCAGCAGTGAATCGGCTAGCGGGAGCTACGAGCAGTACTTC. Together with reference TRBV2 and TRBJ2-7, the CDR3 gives the full variable domain: EPEVTQTPSHQVTQMGQEVILRCVPISNHLYFYWYRQILGQKVEFLVSFYNNEISEKSEIFDDQFSVERPDGSNFTLKIRSTKLEDSAMYFCASSESASGSYEQYFGPGTRLTVT.

J is TRBJ1-2 and V is TRBV18; D is possibly TRBD1 (6 bases). Trimming left V 4 bases short and J 1 base short, with 10 bases between. The germline V gene encodes CDR1 KGHSH and CDR2 LQKENI. CDR3 length equals 14 residues. DNA of the CDR3: TGTGCCAGCTCACGGACAGAGTTTAACTATGGCTACACCTTC. Translation: CASSRTEFNYGYTF. Full variable domain (remainder filled in from reference TRBV18 and TRBJ1-2): NAGVMQNPRHLVRRRGQEARLRCSPMKGHSHVYWYRQLPEEGLKFMVYLQKENIIDESGMPKERFSAEFPKEGPSILRIQQVVRGDSAAYFCASSRTEFNYGYTFGSGTRLTVV.

The CDR3 spells CASSAKNEQFF. In nucleotides, the CDR3 is TGTGCCAGCAGCGCGAAGAATGAGCAGTTCTTC. The chain links TRBV21-1 to TRBJ2-1; the D call TRBD2 from the table was never checked on the DNA. TRBV21-1 is assigned pseudogene status. The CDR3 contains 11 residues.

J is TRBJ1-2 and V is TRBV27, with 8 bases identical to TRBD1. The ends lost 4 bases at V and 6 bases at J; junction bases unmatched: 10. The CDR3 is made up of 15 amino acids. Per germline, CDR1 MNHEY and CDR2 SMNVEV (reference sequence). The CDR3 bases are TGTGCCAGCAGTTCCCGACTCGACAGGGGAAATGGCTACACCTTC. It specifies CASSSRLDRGNGYTF.

The chain links TRBV5-6 to TRBJ1-5; a weak D match, TRBD1 (5 bases). The length of the CDR3 is 14 residues. The germline V gene has CDR1 SGHDT and CDR2 YYEEEE. The germline V and J ends were trimmed by 2 bases and 4 bases, with 10 bases remaining between them. This CDR3 reads CASSFAGGNQPQHF. The DNA for the CDR3 is TGTGCCAGCAGCTTCGCGGGGGGGAATCAGCCCCAGCATTTT.

Only a few counts were recorded for this clone. The chain is built from TRBV2 and TRBJ2-2; D gene ambiguous. This CDR3 spans 11 amino acids. CDR1 is SNHLY, CDR2 FYNNEI, per germline. Deletions cut 7 bases from V and 7 bases from J, with 7 bases between. The CDR3 region has the DNA TGTGCCAGCATAGCTGTCGGGGAGCTGTTTTTT. This translates into CASIAVGELFF.

The J gene is TRBJ2-3, the V gene TRBV7-2, with a weak D call TRBD1 (5 bases). Trimming pared 2 bases from V and 4 bases from J, leaving 7 bases between. Germline values: CDR1 SGHTA, CDR2 FQGNSA. There are 13 residues in the CDR3. The CDR3, as DNA: TGTGCCAGCAGCTTACAGGGCCCAGATACGCAGTATTTT. As protein: CASSLQGPDTQYF.

The rearrangement uses TRBV5-1 and TRBJ2-7, with 11 positions matching TRBD1. V trimming: 4 bases; J trimming: 3 bases; junction bases outside the gene matches: 3. This CDR3 contains 14 residues. Germline V gene sequence: CDR1 SGHRS, CDR2 YFSETQ. The chain's CDR3 is CASSGGQGDYEQYF. Written as DNA, the CDR3 is TGCGCCAGCAGCGGGGGACAGGGGGACTACGAGCAGTACTTC.